This T cell receptor (beta chain) is drawn from a study of blood T cell repertoires in COVID-19. Study context: Samples came from the United States, Italy and Spain, spanning acute and convalescent COVID-19.

Clones were read by immunoSEQ multiplex PCR, and TCRdb kept only the in-frame ones, dropping some. The table lists roughly 250,000 clones, about 80% of them singletons, with 4% to 6% in the top ten. In its sample, this clone was seen a few times. CDR3 size: 16 residues. V lost 1 base, J lost 6 bases, and 15 bases lay in between. Material for sequencing was peripheral blood. The genes are TRBV23-1 and TRBJ1-4, with D hard to call. TRBV23-1 is annotated as an ORF whose role is uncertain. The clonotype was recovered from a woman of 80 years or more with active or convalescent COVID-19. The CDR3 DNA follows: TGCGCCAGCAGTCAATACTCGGGAGACATGGATGAAAAACTGTTTTTT. It encodes CASSQYSGDMDEKLFF.